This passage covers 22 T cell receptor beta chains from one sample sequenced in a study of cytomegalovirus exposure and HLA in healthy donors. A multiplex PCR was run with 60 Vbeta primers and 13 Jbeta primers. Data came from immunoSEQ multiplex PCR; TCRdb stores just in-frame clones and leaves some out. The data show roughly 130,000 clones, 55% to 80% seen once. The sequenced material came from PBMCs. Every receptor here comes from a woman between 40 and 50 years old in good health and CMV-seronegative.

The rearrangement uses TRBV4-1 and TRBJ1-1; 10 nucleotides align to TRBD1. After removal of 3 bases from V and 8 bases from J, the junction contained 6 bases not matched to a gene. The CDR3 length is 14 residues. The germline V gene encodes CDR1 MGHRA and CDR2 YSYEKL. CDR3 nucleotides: TGCGCCAGCAGCCACAACATGGGACAGGGGGAAGCTTTCTTT. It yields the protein CASSHNMGQGEAFF.

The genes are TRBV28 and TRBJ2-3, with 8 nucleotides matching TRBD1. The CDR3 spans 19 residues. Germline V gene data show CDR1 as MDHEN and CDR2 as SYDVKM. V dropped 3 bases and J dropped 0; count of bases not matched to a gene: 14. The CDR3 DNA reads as TGTGCCAGCAGTTTCGCCGGGACAGGAGGCCTCTTTAGCACAGATACGCAGTATTTT. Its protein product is CASSFAGTGGLFSTDTQYF.

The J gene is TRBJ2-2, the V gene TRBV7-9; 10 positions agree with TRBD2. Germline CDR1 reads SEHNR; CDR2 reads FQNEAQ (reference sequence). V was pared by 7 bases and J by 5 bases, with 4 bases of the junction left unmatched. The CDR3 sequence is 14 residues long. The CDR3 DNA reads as TGTGCCAGCATCCCTAGCGGGGGTACCGGGGAGCTGTTTTTT. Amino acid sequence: CASIPSGGTGELFF.

This chain's CDR3 is CASSPPYQGDTEAFF. The CDR3, as DNA: TGCGCCAGCAGCCCTCCCTACCAGGGCGACACTGAAGCTTTCTTT. The rearrangement links TRBV4-1 to TRBJ1-1; tentative D call: TRBD1 (5 bases). Trimming cost V 4 bases and J 3 bases, with 15 bases left between them. Per germline, CDR1 MGHRA and CDR2 YSYEKL. The CDR3 spans 15 residues.

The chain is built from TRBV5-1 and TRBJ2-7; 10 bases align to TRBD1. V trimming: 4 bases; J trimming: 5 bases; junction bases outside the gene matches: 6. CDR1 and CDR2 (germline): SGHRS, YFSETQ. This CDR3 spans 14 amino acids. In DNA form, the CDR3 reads TGCGCCAGCAGCGCTGGGACAGGGGTCCACGAGCAGTACTTC. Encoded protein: CASSAGTGVHEQYF. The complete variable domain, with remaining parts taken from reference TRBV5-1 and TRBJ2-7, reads KAGVTQTPRYLIKTRGQQVTLSCSPISGHRSVSWYQQTPGQGLQFLFEYFSETQRNKGNFPGRFSGRQFSNSRSEMNVSTLELGDSALYLCASSAGTGVHEQYFGPGTRLTVT.

Here the CDR3 reads CASSVSRTNTGELFF. For the CDR3, the DNA is TGTGCCAGCAGCGTTAGCCGTACGAACACCGGGGAGCTGTTTTTT. This chain uses TRBV7-8 with TRBJ2-2; no clear D. Germline V gene lookup returns CDR1 SGHVS and CDR2 FQNEAQ. V lost 5 bases and J lost 0, with 10 bases in between. The CDR3 runs 15 residues.

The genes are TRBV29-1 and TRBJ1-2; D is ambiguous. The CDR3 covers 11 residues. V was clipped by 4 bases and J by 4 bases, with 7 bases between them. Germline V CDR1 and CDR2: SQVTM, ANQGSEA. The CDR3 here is CSVGPGYGYTF. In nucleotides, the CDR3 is TGCAGCGTTGGTCCGGGCTATGGCTACACCTTC. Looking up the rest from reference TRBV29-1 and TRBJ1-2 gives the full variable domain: SAVISQKPSRDICQRGTSLTIQCQVDSQVTMMFWYRQQPGQSLTLIATANQGSEATYESGFVIDKFPISRPNLTFSTLTVSNMSPEDSSIYLCSVGPGYGYTFGSGTRLTVV.

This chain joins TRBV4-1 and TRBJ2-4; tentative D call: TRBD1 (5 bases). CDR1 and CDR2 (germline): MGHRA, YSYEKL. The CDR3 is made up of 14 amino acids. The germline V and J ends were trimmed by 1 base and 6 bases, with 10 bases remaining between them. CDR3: CASSQGDQGNIQYF. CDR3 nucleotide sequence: TGCGCCAGCAGCCAAGGGGATCAGGGAAACATTCAGTACTTC.

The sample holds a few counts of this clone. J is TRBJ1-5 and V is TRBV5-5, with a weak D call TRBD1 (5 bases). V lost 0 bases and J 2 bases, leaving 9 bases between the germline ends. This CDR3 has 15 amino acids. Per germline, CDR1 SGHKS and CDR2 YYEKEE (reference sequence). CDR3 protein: CASSLDGGGNQPQHF. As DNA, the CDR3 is TGTGCCAGCAGCTTGGACGGGGGAGGCAATCAGCCCCAGCATTTT. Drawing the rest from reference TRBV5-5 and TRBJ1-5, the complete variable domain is DAGVTQSPTHLIKTRGQQVTLRCSPISGHKSVSWYQQVLGQGPQFIFQYYEKEERGRGNFPDRFSARQFPNYSSELNVNALLLGDSALYLCASSLDGGGNQPQHFGDGTRLSIL.

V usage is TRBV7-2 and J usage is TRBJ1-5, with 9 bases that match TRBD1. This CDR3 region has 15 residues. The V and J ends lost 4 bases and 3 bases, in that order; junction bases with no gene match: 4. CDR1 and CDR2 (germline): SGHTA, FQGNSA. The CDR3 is CASSSGQGLNQPQHF. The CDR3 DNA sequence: TGTGCCAGCAGCTCGGGACAGGGCCTCAATCAGCCCCAGCATTTT. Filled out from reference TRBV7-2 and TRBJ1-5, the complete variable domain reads GAGVSQSPSNKVTEKGKDVELRCDPISGHTALYWYRQSLGQGLEFLIYFQGNSAPDKSGLPSDRFSAERTGGSVSTLTIQRTQQEDSAVYLCASSSGQGLNQPQHFGDGTRLSIL.

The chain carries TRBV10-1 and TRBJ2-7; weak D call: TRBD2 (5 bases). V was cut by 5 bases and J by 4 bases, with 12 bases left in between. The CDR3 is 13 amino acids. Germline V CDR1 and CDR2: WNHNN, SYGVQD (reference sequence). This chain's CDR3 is CASSPSSGYEQYF. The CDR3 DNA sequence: TGCGCCAGCAGTCCCTCCTCGGGGTACGAGCAGTACTTC.

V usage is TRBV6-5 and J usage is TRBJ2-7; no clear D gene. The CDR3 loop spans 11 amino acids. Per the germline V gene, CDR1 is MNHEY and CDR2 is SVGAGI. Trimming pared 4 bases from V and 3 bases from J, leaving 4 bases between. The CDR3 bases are TGTGCCAGCAGTTTTAACTACGAGCAGTACTTC. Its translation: CASSFNYEQYF.

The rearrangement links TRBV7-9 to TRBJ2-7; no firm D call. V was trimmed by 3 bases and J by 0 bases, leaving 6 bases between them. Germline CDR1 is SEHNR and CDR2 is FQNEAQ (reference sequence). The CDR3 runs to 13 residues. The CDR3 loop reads CASSFGDSYEQYV. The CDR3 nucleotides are TGTGCCAGCAGCTTTGGGGACTCCTACGAGCAGTACGTC.

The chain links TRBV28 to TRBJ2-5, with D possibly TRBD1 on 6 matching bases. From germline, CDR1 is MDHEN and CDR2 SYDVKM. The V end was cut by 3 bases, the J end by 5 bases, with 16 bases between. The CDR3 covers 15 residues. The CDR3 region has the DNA TGTGCCAGCAGTTTCGTAGGGGGAAGGGCTGAGACCCAGTACTTC. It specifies CASSFVGGRAETQYF.

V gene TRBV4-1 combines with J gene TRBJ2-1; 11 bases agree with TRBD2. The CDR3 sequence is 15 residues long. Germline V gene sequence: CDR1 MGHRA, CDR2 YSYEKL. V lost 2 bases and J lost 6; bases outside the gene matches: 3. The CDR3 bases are TGCGCCAGCAGCCAAACCCTAGCGGGGGGCAATGAGCAGTTCTTC. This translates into CASSQTLAGGNEQFF.

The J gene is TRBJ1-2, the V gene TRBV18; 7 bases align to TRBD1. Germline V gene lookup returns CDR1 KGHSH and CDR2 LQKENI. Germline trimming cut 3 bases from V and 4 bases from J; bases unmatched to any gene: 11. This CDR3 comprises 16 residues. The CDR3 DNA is TGTGCCAGCTCACCGGGGGAAGGACAGGTTCGCTATGGCTACACCTTC. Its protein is CASSPGEGQVRYGYTF. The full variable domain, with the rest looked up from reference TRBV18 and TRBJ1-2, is NAGVMQNPRHLVRRRGQEARLRCSPMKGHSHVYWYRQLPEEGLKFMVYLQKENIIDESGMPKERFSAEFPKEGPSILRIQQVVRGDSAAYFCASSPGEGQVRYGYTFGSGTRLTVV.

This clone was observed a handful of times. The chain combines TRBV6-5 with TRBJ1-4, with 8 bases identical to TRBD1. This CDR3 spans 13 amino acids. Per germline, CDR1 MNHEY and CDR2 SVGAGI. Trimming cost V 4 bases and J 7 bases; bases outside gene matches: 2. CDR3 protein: CASSLQGGEKLFF. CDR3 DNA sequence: TGTGCCAGCAGTTTACAGGGGGGTGAAAAACTGTTTTTT.

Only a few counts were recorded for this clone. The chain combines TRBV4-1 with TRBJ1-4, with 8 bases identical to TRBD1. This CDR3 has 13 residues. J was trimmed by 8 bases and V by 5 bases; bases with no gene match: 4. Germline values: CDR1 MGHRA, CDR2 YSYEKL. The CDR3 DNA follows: TGCGCCAGCAGCGGACAGGGTTGGGAAAAACTGTTTTTT. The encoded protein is CASSGQGWEKLFF.

This chain's CDR3 is CASSPLVRARGQPQHF. In nucleotides, the CDR3 is TGTGCCAGCAGTCCCCTGGTGAGGGCCCGGGGTCAGCCCCAGCATTTT. The chain couples TRBV2 to TRBJ1-5; D gene ambiguous. This CDR3 has 16 amino acids. Germline values: CDR1 SNHLY, CDR2 FYNNEI. Trimming took 5 bases from V and 6 from J, leaving 20 bases between them.

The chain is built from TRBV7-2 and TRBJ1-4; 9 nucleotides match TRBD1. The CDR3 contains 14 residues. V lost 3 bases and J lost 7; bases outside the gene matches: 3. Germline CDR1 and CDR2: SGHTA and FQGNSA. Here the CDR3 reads CASSFLGQGEKLFF. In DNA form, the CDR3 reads TGTGCCAGCAGCTTCCTGGGACAGGGTGAAAAACTGTTTTTT.

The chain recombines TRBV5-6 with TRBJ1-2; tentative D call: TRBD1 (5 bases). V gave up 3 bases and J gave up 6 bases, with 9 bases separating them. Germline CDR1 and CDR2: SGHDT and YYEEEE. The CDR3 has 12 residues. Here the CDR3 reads CASSSGLDGYTF. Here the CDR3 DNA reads TGTGCCAGCAGCTCGGGACTGGATGGCTACACCTTC.

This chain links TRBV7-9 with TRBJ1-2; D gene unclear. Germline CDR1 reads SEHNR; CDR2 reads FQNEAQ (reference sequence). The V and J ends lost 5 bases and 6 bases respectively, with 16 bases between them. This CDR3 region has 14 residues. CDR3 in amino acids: CASSPLQLLDGYTF. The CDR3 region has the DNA TGTGCCAGCAGCCCCCTCCAACTATTGGATGGCTACACCTTC.